The T cell receptor beta chain described here comes from a study of blood T cell repertoires in COVID-19. Study-level background: Both acute and convalescent COVID-19 samples were obtained from the United States, Italy and Spain. Nucleic acid was either cDNA or gDNA, and it came from T cells, B-cell-depleted T cells, or PBMCs.

The CDR3 is 13 amino acids. V was pared by 0 bases and J by 6 bases, with 6 bases between. Germline V gene data show CDR1 as MNHNS and CDR2 as SASEGT. As to this clone: The same CDR3 can be traced to other DNA sequences in this sample.

In the source study's methods: Counts of nucleated cells, estimated from reference gene primer amplification, were obtained. Sequenced by immunoSEQ multiplex PCR; TCRdb stores in-frame clones only, minus some. V and J calls and clone size are copied from that table; D and trimming were computed from the DNA. Here the sample spans over 100,000 clones, approximately 80% being singletons. Material for sequencing was peripheral blood. The chain recombines TRBV6-1 with TRBJ1-5; D remains ambiguous. This receptor was identified in a woman in her seventies with acute or convalescent COVID-19. The CDR3 region is CASSEAGSQPQHF. The CDR3 DNA sequence: TGTGCCAGCAGTGAAGCGGGCAGTCAGCCCCAGCATTTT.